This T cell receptor (beta chain) was identified during a study of tumor-infiltrating lymphocytes in oesophageal squamous cell carcinoma. TCRdb called the PCR reads again in MiXCR, with one record for every CDR3 protein. This sample has about 25,000 distinct CDR3 sequences, with about 40% found just once. This CDR3 region has 14 residues. Germline CDR1 is SGHVS and CDR2 is FNYEAQ. The chain carries TRBV7-6 and TRBJ2-7; 7 bases match TRBD1. The closer fit of TRBJ1-2 to the DNA end suggests the J call may be wrong. Sequencing was done on a sample of esophageal tumor tissue. The TCR originated in a male donor with esophageal squamous cell carcinoma. The CDR3 nucleotides read TGTGCCAGCAGCCCCGACAGGGTAAGGGATGGCTACACCTTC. Protein: CASSPDRVRDGYTF.